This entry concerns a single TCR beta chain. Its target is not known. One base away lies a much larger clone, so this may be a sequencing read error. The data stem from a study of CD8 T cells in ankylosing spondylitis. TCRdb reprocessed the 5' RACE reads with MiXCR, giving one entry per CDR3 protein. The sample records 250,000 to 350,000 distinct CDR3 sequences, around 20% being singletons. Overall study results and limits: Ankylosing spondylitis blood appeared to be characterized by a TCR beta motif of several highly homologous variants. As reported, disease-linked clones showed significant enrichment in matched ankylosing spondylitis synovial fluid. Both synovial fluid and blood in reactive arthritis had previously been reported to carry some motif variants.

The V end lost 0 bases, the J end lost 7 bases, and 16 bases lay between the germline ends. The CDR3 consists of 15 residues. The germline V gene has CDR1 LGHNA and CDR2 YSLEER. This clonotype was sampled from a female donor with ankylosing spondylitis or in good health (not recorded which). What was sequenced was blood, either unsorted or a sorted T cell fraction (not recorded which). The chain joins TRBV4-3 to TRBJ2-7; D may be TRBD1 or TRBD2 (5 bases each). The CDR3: CASSQEQRGLREQYF. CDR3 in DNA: TGCGCCAGCAGCCAAGAACAGAGGGGATTAAGAGAGCAGTACTTC.